The 30 T cell receptor beta chains in this list originate from one sample, sequenced in a study of tumour-infiltrating T cells in Burkitt lymphoma. The data were produced by immunoSEQ multiplex PCR, yet TCRdb's version contains in-frame clones alone and is incomplete. The sample carries 43,000 or so clones, more than 25% recorded once. Material for sequencing was tumor tissue. The receptors originated from a human donor with Burkitt lymphoma.

This clone was recorded a few times. The rearrangement uses TRBV29-1 and TRBJ1-2; D ambiguous. The CDR3 totals 9 residues. The germline CDR1 and CDR2 sequences are SQVTM and ANQGSEA. V lost 4 bases and J lost 9, with 6 bases in between. CDR3 coding DNA: TGCAGCGTTGGGATAAGCTACACCTTC. Translation: CSVGISYTF.

This clone has just a few counts. The J gene is TRBJ2-2, the V gene TRBV6-6; tentative D call: TRBD1 (5 bases). Germline V CDR1 and CDR2: MNHNY, SVGAGI (reference sequence). The CDR3 loop spans 14 amino acids. Trimming pared 6 bases from V and 2 bases from J, leaving 10 bases between. Written as DNA, the CDR3 is TGTGCCAGCAGCCGCAGGGAAAACACCGGGGAGCTGTTTTTT. It yields the protein CASSRRENTGELFF.

This chain joins TRBV6-1 and TRBJ1-2; D is possibly TRBD1 (6 bases). V was trimmed by 9 bases and J by 4 bases, leaving 21 bases between them. The CDR3 length is 15 residues. CDR1 and CDR2 (germline): MNHNS, SASEGT. In nucleotides, the CDR3 is TGTGCCAGTCGCCTAATGGGGCAGGGGTCCTATGGCTACACCTTC. Its protein is CASRLMGQGSYGYTF.

The chain combines TRBV7-2 with TRBJ2-7; D unclear. V shed 1 base and J shed 6 bases, with 10 bases lying between them. The CDR3 contains 13 residues. Germline assignment: CDR1 SGHTA and CDR2 FQGNSA. CDR3 in amino acids: CASSLGTPLEQYF. For the CDR3, the DNA is TGTGCCAGCAGCTTAGGCACCCCTCTCGAGCAGTACTTC.

The CDR3 bases are TGCGCCAGCAGCCCGGCGGGCTATGGCTACACCTTC. Translating it yields CASSPAGYGYTF. The chain employs TRBV5-1 and TRBJ1-2; no clear D gene. Trimming took 4 bases from V and 4 from J, leaving 8 bases between them. Germline-derived CDR1 and CDR2 are SGHRS and YFSETQ. The CDR3 is 12 residues long.

This rearrangement joins TRBV15 to TRBJ2-3; 8 nucleotides line up with TRBD2. From germline, CDR1 is LNHNV and CDR2 YYDKDF (reference sequence). V gave up 3 bases and J gave up 3 bases; unmatched junction bases: 5. This CDR3 contains 15 residues. CDR3 sequence reads: CATSRAGTRTDTQYF. CDR3 bases: TGTGCCACCAGCAGGGCCGGGACTAGGACAGATACGCAGTATTTT.

The chain couples TRBV29-1 to TRBJ1-2; D unresolved. V lost 3 bases to trimming and J lost 5 bases, with 7 bases between them. Germline-derived CDR1 and CDR2 are SQVTM and ANQGSEA. The CDR3 is 11 amino acids. The CDR3 bases are TGCAGCGTTGATGGGCCGTATGGCTACACCTTC. Translation: CSVDGPYGYTF.

This clone was observed a few times. The CDR3 DNA reads as TGTGCCAGCAGCTTAGGGACAGGGAATCAGCCCCAGCATTTT. It yields the protein CASSLGTGNQPQHF. This chain uses TRBV7-8 with TRBJ1-5, with 8 bases fitting TRBD1. The CDR3 has 14 amino acids. Germline CDR1 reads SGHVS; CDR2 reads FQNEAQ. V trimming: 1 base; J trimming: 4 bases; junction bases outside the gene matches: 0.

Remarks on this clone: This likely reflects a read error, since a far larger clone is one base away. V is TRBV7-2 and J is TRBJ2-2; D remains unclear. The germline V gene has CDR1 SGHTA and CDR2 FQGNSA. V lost 1 base to trimming and J lost 2 bases, with 5 bases between them. CDR3 size: 14 residues. CDR3 DNA: TGTGCCAGCAGCTTAGGGGGAAACACCGGGGAGCTGTTTTTT. It encodes CASSLGGNTGELFF.

This clone occurred a few times. This rearrangement joins TRBV13 to TRBJ2-5; no clear D. V was pared by 5 bases and J by 1 base, with 11 bases between. The CDR3 runs 14 residues. From germline, CDR1 is PRHDT and CDR2 FYEKMQ (reference sequence). The CDR3 loop reads CASSPQRFQETQYF. The CDR3 nucleotides are TGTGCCAGCAGCCCCCAGAGGTTCCAAGAGACCCAGTACTTC. Filled out from reference TRBV13 and TRBJ2-5, the complete variable domain reads AAGVIQSPRHLIKEKRETATLKCYPIPRHDTVYWYQQGPGQDPQFLISFYEKMQSDKGSIPDRFSAQQFSDYHSELNMSSLELGDSALYFCASSPQRFQETQYFGPGTRLLVL.

The chain employs TRBV6-5 and TRBJ1-2, with TRBD1 identical over 8 bases. CDR1 is MNHEY, CDR2 SVGAGI, per germline. This CDR3 has 14 residues. V was clipped by 6 bases and J by 7 bases; unmatched bases: 10. The CDR3 sequence: CASRQSGTGFGYTF. CDR3 nucleotide sequence: TGTGCCAGCAGGCAATCCGGGACAGGATTTGGCTACACCTTC.

This clone was seen only a few times. The chain carries TRBV6-1 and TRBJ1-5, with 9 bases lining up with TRBD1. The junction had 7 bases not matched to a gene; V was cut back by 6 bases and J by 4 bases. CDR1 is MNHNS and CDR2 is SASEGT in the germline V gene. The length of the CDR3 is 15 residues. For the CDR3, the DNA is TGTGCCAGCAGCGCTGGACAGGGGAGGAATCAGCCCCAGCATTTT. It codes for CASSAGQGRNQPQHF.

This rearrangement joins TRBV19 to TRBJ1-1; D gene unclear. V lost 7 bases and J 8 bases, leaving 20 bases between the germline ends. Germline V gives CDR1 LNHDA, CDR2 SQIVND (reference sequence). The length of the CDR3 is 14 residues. CDR3 coding DNA: TGTGCCAGTAACATCGGCAGGCGAGGGTCCGAAGCTTTCTTT. Its protein is CASNIGRRGSEAFF.

This clone turned up a few times. The genes are TRBV28 and TRBJ2-3; D possibly corresponds to TRBD2 (6 bases). This CDR3 comprises 16 residues. The V end was cut by 6 bases, the J end by 3 bases, with 19 bases between. Germline V gene data show CDR1 as MDHEN and CDR2 as SYDVKM. CDR3 nucleotides: TGTGCCAGCAGCCCCATGGGAGGAAGAAGGACAGATACGCAGTATTTT. Amino acid sequence: CASSPMGGRRTDTQYF.

This clone was found a few times. The chain is built from TRBV9 and TRBJ1-1, with D tentatively TRBD1 (6 bases). Trimming removed 0 bases at V and 4 bases at J, with 13 bases between. This CDR3 spans 15 amino acids. Looked up from germline, CDR1 is SGDLS and CDR2 is YYNGEE. DNA of the CDR3: TGTGCCAGCAGCGTAGGGGGACATAAGGGCACTGAAGCTTTCTTT. Residues: CASSVGGHKGTEAFF.

This clone has a handful of counts. The V and J genes are TRBV5-5 and TRBJ1-1; D is possibly TRBD1 (6 bases). The germline V gene encodes CDR1 SGHKS and CDR2 YYEKEE (reference sequence). The CDR3 contains 13 residues. The V end was cut by 3 bases, the J end by 5 bases, with 11 bases between. The CDR3: CASSWGRWTEAFF. As DNA, the CDR3 is TGTGCCAGCAGCTGGGGGCGGTGGACTGAAGCTTTCTTT.

CDR3 amino acids: CASSYGHGSGANVLTF. The CDR3 DNA is TGTGCCAGCAGTTATGGGCATGGCTCTGGGGCCAACGTCCTGACTTTC. The rearrangement joins TRBV28 to TRBJ2-6; the D is unclear. In germline, CDR1 is MDHEN, CDR2 SYDVKM. The V end lost 4 bases, the J end lost 0 bases, and 10 bases lay between the germline ends. CDR3 size: 16 residues.

The rearrangement joins TRBV5-6 to TRBJ2-3, with a tentative D call TRBD1 (5 bases). Germline CDR1 reads SGHDT; CDR2 reads YYEEEE. This CDR3 comprises 13 residues. V was shortened by 4 bases and J by 5 bases, with 11 bases between the two germline ends. CDR3 residues: CASSRGRQDTQYF. The CDR3, as DNA: TGTGCCAGCAGCAGGGGCAGGCAAGATACGCAGTATTTT.

In its sample, this clone was seen a few times. This rearrangement joins TRBV4-3 to TRBJ2-1, with 7 positions matching TRBD1. Germline lookup yields CDR1 LGHNA and CDR2 YSLEER. This CDR3 comprises 17 residues. Losses at the gene ends were 0 bases for V and 4 bases for J; bases not matched to a gene: 9. The CDR3 is CASSQDAVGTAYNEQFF. In DNA form, the CDR3 reads TGCGCCAGCAGCCAAGATGCCGTAGGGACAGCTTACAATGAGCAGTTCTTC.

This clone has more than one count but fewer than ten. This CDR3 reads CASSSGTRGETQYF. In nucleotides, the CDR3 is TGTGCCAGCAGCTCTGGGACTCGAGGGGAGACCCAGTACTTC. The chain joins TRBV11-1 to TRBJ2-5, with D perhaps matching TRBD2 (6 bases). The CDR3 is made up of 14 amino acids. CDR1 is SGHAT and CDR2 is FQDESV in the germline V gene (reference sequence). V lost 4 bases and J 5 bases, leaving 14 bases between the germline ends.

This clone was seen only a few times. The chain employs TRBV7-2 and TRBJ1-2; the match to TRBD1 covers 9 bases. The CDR3 is 13 residues long. Germline-derived CDR1 and CDR2 are SGHTA and FQGNSA. The V segment lost 5 bases and the J segment 4 bases; nucleotides outside the gene matches: 2. CDR3 protein: CASSNRGLYGYTF. The DNA for the CDR3 is TGTGCCAGCAGCAACAGGGGGCTCTATGGCTACACCTTC. Together with reference TRBV7-2 and TRBJ1-2, the CDR3 gives the full variable domain: GAGVSQSPSNKVTEKGKDVELRCDPISGHTALYWYRQSLGQGLEFLIYFQGNSAPDKSGLPSDRFSAERTGGSVSTLTIQRTQQEDSAVYLCASSNRGLYGYTFGSGTRLTVV.

This clone was seen a few times. The chain employs TRBV2 and TRBJ2-7, with no clear D. The CDR3 extends over 11 amino acids. Germline CDR1 and CDR2: SNHLY and FYNNEI. Trimming took off 8 bases at V and 2 bases at J, with 7 bases between the two ends. The CDR3 here is CASVGAYEQYF. In DNA, the CDR3 is TGTGCCAGCGTGGGCGCCTACGAGCAGTACTTC.

Worth noting for this clone: The germline gene is not matched at one end of the junction; a read error may be the cause. This chain connects TRBV10-1 to TRBJ1-1, with TRBD1 as a possible D gene (5 bases). Looked up from germline, CDR1 is WNHNN and CDR2 is SYGVQD (reference sequence). This CDR3 spans 15 amino acids. The CDR3 loop reads CARRVPGEVDTEAFF. The CDR3 nucleotides read TGCGCCCGCAGGGTCCCCGGGGAGGTGGACACTGAAGCTTTCTTT.

The V gene is TRBV7-6, the J gene TRBJ2-3; TRBD2 aligns across 7 bases. V gave up 3 bases and J gave up 6 bases; unmatched junction bases: 6. Germline CDR1 is SGHVS and CDR2 is FNYEAQ. The CDR3 has 14 residues. CDR3 nucleotides: TGTGCCAGCAGCTTTGGCGGGGGAGACGATACGCAGTATTTT. The encoded protein is CASSFGGGDDTQYF.

This clone was picked up a small number of times. The rearrangement joins TRBV4-2 to TRBJ1-2; D ambiguous. The germline CDR1 and CDR2 sequences are LGHNA and YNFKEQ. The CDR3 contains 13 residues. Between the trimmed V and J ends, which lost 0 bases and 3 bases, there was a span of 5 bases. This chain's CDR3 is CASSQEIYYGYTF. CDR3 in DNA: TGTGCCAGCAGCCAAGAGATCTACTATGGCTACACCTTC.

The chain uses TRBV20-1 and TRBJ1-2; no clear D gene. The CDR3 length is 11 residues. Trimming removed 2 bases at V and 2 bases at J, with 3 bases between. The germline CDR1 and CDR2 sequences are DFQATT and SNEGSKA (reference sequence). This CDR3 is CSARTNYGYTF. Written as DNA, the CDR3 is TGCAGTGCTAGAACGAACTATGGCTACACCTTC.

This clone was seen more than once but under ten times. This sequence joins TRBV7-6 and TRBJ2-5; D is uncertain. Germline-derived CDR1 and CDR2 are SGHVS and FNYEAQ. Trimming pared 5 bases from V and 7 bases from J, leaving 11 bases between. This CDR3 has 12 residues. CDR3: CASSTALRTQYF. The CDR3 DNA is TGTGCCAGCAGCACCGCTCTTAGGACCCAGTACTTC.

The chain carries TRBV7-9 and TRBJ1-4, with 7 bases lining up with TRBD1. V was pared by 5 bases and J by 8 bases, with 8 bases of the junction left unmatched. CDR1 and CDR2 from the germline V gene are SEHNR and FQNEAQ (reference sequence). There are 14 residues in the CDR3. In nucleotides, the CDR3 is TGTGCCAGCAGCACCACAGGGGCGGGAGAAAAACTGTTTTTT. It is translated as CASSTTGAGEKLFF.

The chain recombines TRBV19 with TRBJ1-4; 9 bases match TRBD1. The CDR3 covers 17 residues. Germline loops: CDR1 LNHDA, CDR2 SQIVND (reference sequence). J was trimmed by 3 bases and V by 5 bases; bases with no gene match: 10. The CDR3 loop is CASSPLPGQGPNEKLFF. CDR3 DNA sequence: TGTGCCAGTAGTCCCCTGCCGGGACAGGGCCCTAATGAAAAACTGTTTTTT.

The rearrangement uses TRBV6-5 and TRBJ1-1, with unresolved D. The germline V gene encodes CDR1 MNHEY and CDR2 SVGAGI. V dropped 0 bases and J dropped 5 bases, with 4 bases sitting between them. CDR3 length: 12 residues. The CDR3 bases are TGTGCCAGCAGTTACTCGAGTACTGAAGCTTTCTTT. Translating it yields CASSYSSTEAFF.